This TCR beta chain was recorded in a study of control samples from healthy donors and cancer patients. The CDR3 spans 12 residues. CDR1 and CDR2 from the germline V gene are SQVTM and ANQGSEA. Trimming removed 7 bases from V and 8 bases from J, with 14 bases in between. Produced via immunoSEQ multiplex PCR; TCRdb's table is partial and in-frame only. Here the sample spans tens of thousands of clones, 70% to 85% being singletons. Sequencing was performed on PBMCs. This chain joins TRBV29-1 and TRBJ1-4; D remains ambiguous. The source of this sequence is a man in his 60s with head and neck cancer. CDR3 in amino acids: CSGSEAGEKLFF. CDR3 nucleotide sequence: TGCAGCGGCTCTGAGGCGGGAGAAAAACTGTTTTTT.